This T cell receptor beta chain emerged from a study of CD8+CD57+ T cells in acquired aplastic anemia. Patients sequenced had flow cytometry evidence of CD8+CD57+ cell expansion. The template for TCR beta VDJ and CDR3 sequence profiling was genomic DNA. In TCRdb, the reads were re-called with MiXCR into one record per CDR3 protein. The repertoire holds fewer than 200,000 distinct CDR3 sequences, with 45% to 60% as singletons. In regard to this clonotype: A read error may produce the germline difference seen at one junction end.

The origin of this receptor is a human donor with aplastic anemia. The sequencing sample was made of sorted CD4+, CD8+, or CD8+CD57+ T cells (not recorded which) from PBMCs.

Here the CDR3 reads CAGSYRLAGGSSYNEQFF. The CDR3, as DNA: TGTGCCGGCAGTTATCGGCTAGCGGGGGGGAGCTCCTACAATGAGCAGTTCTTC. The chain is built from TRBV6-2 or TRBV6-3 and TRBJ2-1, with TRBD2 identical over 12 bases. The germline V gene has CDR1 MNHEY and CDR2 SVGEGT. The CDR3 loop spans 18 amino acids.